This T cell receptor beta chain was sequenced during a study of graft-versus-host responses after intestinal transplantation. At the level of the study: Recipients got multivisceral, liver-intestinal, or isolated intestinal transplants. Among the recipients, all got anti-thymocyte globulin induction and then tacrolimus and steroids for around 3 years. General study findings and limits: Some patients had graft-donor T cell macrochimerism. In their allografts, the ratios of graft-versus-host to host-versus-graft T cell clones were high. GvH clones were found in recipient marrow; some appeared first in ileum or blood.

V lost 0 bases and J lost 0; bases outside the gene matches: 7. Looked up from germline, CDR1 is LGHNA and CDR2 is YNFKEQ. The CDR3 runs to 18 residues. Libraries were prepared by immunoSEQ multiplex PCR; TCRdb keeps only in-frame clonotypes and omits some of them. The table includes approximately 82,000 clones, 85% to 95% detected once. Comments on this clone: Its antigen remains unidentified.

The chain employs TRBV4-2 and TRBJ2-2; 7 bases line up with TRBD2. This clonotype originated in a human donor who was the organ donor for an intestinal transplant. The source was unstimulated CD8+ T cells sorted from spleen or lymph node cells, collected before transplant. CDR3 coding DNA: TGTGCCAGCAGCCAAGACCCGATCGCGGGAGCGAACACCGGGGAGCTGTTTTTT. It translates to CASSQDPIAGANTGELFF.